This T cell receptor (beta chain) is from a study of blood T cell repertoires in COVID-19. Authors' methods: Estimated nucleated cell counts came from reference gene primer amplification. TCRdb keeps only in-frame clones here, not all; method: immunoSEQ multiplex PCR. Clonal size and the V and J genes are those of that table, whereas D and trimming came from the DNA. The data show about 250,000 clones, with around 85% seen just once and 7.5% to 10% held by the top ten. The CDR3 consists of 16 residues. V was clipped by 5 bases and J by 0 bases, with 16 bases between them. CDR1 and CDR2 (germline): MDHEN, SYDVKM.

The chain is built from TRBV28 and TRBJ1-1, with a weak D call TRBD1 (5 bases). The TCR comes from a man at least 80 years old with acute or convalescent COVID-19. The sequenced sample consisted of peripheral blood. The CDR3 DNA reads as TGTGCCAGCAGTCTTCGGGGGAACGATGTGAACACTGAAGCTTTCTTT. This codes for CASSLRGNDVNTEAFF.